Below, 28 T cell receptor beta chains from the same sample are listed, as sequenced in a study of blood T cells in healthy people across ages. It was with a sample-barcoded 5' primer and a J-beta primer mix that a second PCR of about 7 to 12 cycles was run. Each CDR3 protein gets one entry after TCRdb re-called the 5' RACE reads with MiXCR. The sample has over 750,000 distinct CDR3 sequences, around a quarter seen once. This sample was also put to use in a study of T cells of mothers and their children.

Sequenced input: blood. All receptors derive from a boy under 18 in good health.

The genes are TRBV7-8 and TRBJ2-1; D gene unclear. Near its end, the DNA agrees better with TRBJ2-7, so the J call may be wrong. CDR1 is SGHVS, CDR2 FQNEAQ, per germline. The length of the CDR3 is 14 residues. In nucleotides, the CDR3 is TGTGCCAGCAGCTTAGCGCCCAACCTATACGAGCAGTACTTC. Translation gives CASSLAPNLYEQYF.

This clonotype was seen more than once but under ten times. V and J are TRBV20-1 and TRBJ2-7; 9 nucleotides match TRBD2. The CDR3 runs 15 residues. Germline trimming cut 1 base from V and 3 bases from J; bases unmatched to any gene: 7. Germline CDR1 reads DFQATT; CDR2 reads SNEGSKA (reference sequence). Here the CDR3 reads CSARGDGTSFYEQYF. The CDR3 DNA reads as TGCAGTGCTAGAGGGGACGGGACTAGCTTCTACGAGCAGTACTTC.

The chain carries TRBV20-1 and TRBJ2-5; D gene uncertain. Germline values: CDR1 DFQATT, CDR2 SNEGSKA (reference sequence). The CDR3 sequence is 14 residues long. The V end was cut by 2 bases, the J end by 5 bases, with 15 bases between. CDR3 in amino acids: CSARSPIPSETQYF. In DNA form, the CDR3 reads TGCAGTGCTAGATCCCCGATCCCCTCGGAGACCCAGTACTTC.

This clonotype appeared a few times. This chain joins TRBV29-1 and TRBJ1-3, with unresolved D. CDR3 length: 16 residues. Looked up from germline, CDR1 is SQVTM and CDR2 is ANQGSEA. Trimming shortened V by 7 bases and J by 4 bases, and 23 bases separated the two germline ends. The CDR3 protein is CSGWAPTGRFGNTIYF. CDR3 sequence (DNA): TGCAGCGGTTGGGCCCCGACGGGCAGATTCGGAAACACCATATATTTT.

V is TRBV27 and J is TRBJ2-1, with D maybe TRBD2 (7 bases). Deletions cut 8 bases from V and 1 base from J, with 12 bases between. The CDR3 runs to 14 residues. CDR1 MNHEY and CDR2 SMNVEV come from the germline V gene (reference sequence). The chain's CDR3 is CASHEGGSYNEQFF. CDR3 in DNA: TGTGCCAGCCACGAGGGGGGGTCCTACAATGAGCAGTTCTTC.

On this clonotype itself: At one boundary the junction diverges from the germline segment, which might be a read error. The chain links TRBV7-8 to TRBJ1-5; D is unresolved. The CDR3 spans 14 residues. Germline lookup yields CDR1 SGHVS and CDR2 FQNEAQ. CDR3 sequence reads: CASSLIRVDQPQHF. In DNA, the CDR3 is TGTGCCAGCAGCTTAATTAGGGTGGATCAGCCCCAACATTTT.

In this sample, this clonotype turned up a few times. The J gene is TRBJ2-5, the V gene TRBV19, with D unresolved. V shed 1 base and J shed 0 bases, with 3 bases lying between them. This CDR3 is 13 amino acids long. Germline values: CDR1 LNHDA, CDR2 SQIVND (reference sequence). This CDR3 is CASSIADQETQYF. CDR3 nucleotide sequence: TGTGCCAGTAGTATAGCGGACCAAGAGACCCAGTACTTC. The full variable domain, completed using reference TRBV19 and TRBJ2-5, is DGGITQSPKYLFRKEGQNVTLSCEQNLNHDAMYWYRQDPGQGLRLIYYSQIVNDFQKGDIAEGYSVSREKKESFPLTVTSAQKNPTAFYLCASSIADQETQYFGPGTRLLVL.

This clonotype was seen only a few times. The chain recombines TRBV11-2 with TRBJ2-1, with 11 bases fitting TRBD2. The germline gives CDR1 SGHAT, CDR2 FQNNGV. This CDR3 is 15 amino acids long. The J segment lost 4 bases and the V segment lost 5 bases, leaving 4 bases of the junction unmatched. CDR3 DNA: TGTGCCAGCAGCCGACTAGCGGGACCTTACAATGAGCAGTTCTTC. It codes for CASSRLAGPYNEQFF.

The chain carries TRBV5-1 and TRBJ2-5; D is unclear. Germline V gene sequence: CDR1 SGHRS, CDR2 YFSETQ. There are 11 residues in the CDR3. Deletions cut 5 bases from V and 4 bases from J, with 6 bases between. CDR3 residues: CASRIGETQYF. The CDR3 DNA is TGCGCCAGCAGGATTGGAGAGACCCAGTACTTC.

The chain carries TRBV20-1 and TRBJ2-1; 7 positions agree with TRBD2. The end of the DNA aligns better with TRBJ2-5, so the J call may be wrong. The germline V gene has CDR1 DFQATT and CDR2 SNEGSKA (reference sequence). This CDR3 has 11 amino acids. CDR3 DNA: TGCAGTGCCGTGGGGGGGGAGACCCAGTACTTC. It encodes CSAVGGETQYF.

This clonotype was picked up many times. One end of the junction fails to match germline, which may point to a read error. The rearrangement links TRBV4-1 to TRBJ2-7; no clear D gene. This CDR3 has 13 amino acids. CDR1 is MGHRA, CDR2 YSYEKL, per germline. The CDR3 DNA reads as TGTGCCAGCTCACCGGCCGGTTCCTACGAGCAGTACTTC. Translated: CASSPAGSYEQYF.

For this clonotype: Germline and junction disagree at one end, which may indicate a read error. The chain has TRBV5-1 and TRBJ2-3, with 7 positions matching TRBD2. Germline CDR1 SGHRS, CDR2 YFSETQ. The CDR3 extends over 15 amino acids. CDR3 sequence: CASRLVLATRDTQYF. In DNA form, the CDR3 reads TGCGCCAGCAGATTGGTACTAGCGACACGAGATACGCAGTATTTT.

The chain carries TRBV4-3 and TRBJ2-5; TRBD2 might be the D (6 bases). The tail of the sequence fits TRBJ2-7 better, so the J call may be wrong. Germline assignment: CDR1 LGHNA and CDR2 YSLEER. This CDR3 is 18 amino acids long. CDR3 bases: TGCGCCAGCAGCCAACCTCCTTTCCCGGGGGTAGGCTCCTACGAGCAGTACTTC. Its protein product is CASSQPPFPGVGSYEQYF.

The chain uses TRBV12-3 or TRBV12-4 and TRBJ1-2; D is unclear. The V gene lost 4 bases and the J gene lost 4 bases, with 10 bases spanning the gap. This CDR3 comprises 13 residues. The CDR3 DNA reads as TGTGCCAGCAGTTCTGGGTCGGCCTATGGCTACACCTTC. Translating it yields CASSSGSAYGYTF.

This clonotype was found a few times. The chain couples TRBV27 to TRBJ1-6, with a possible D match to TRBD1 (5 bases). Germline loops: CDR1 MNHEY, CDR2 SMNVEV (reference sequence). The CDR3 sequence is 14 residues long. V shed 2 bases and J shed 12 bases, with 14 bases lying between them. The CDR3 DNA is TGTGCCAGCAGTTTAACCCCCGGGACGGGACCCCTCCACTTT. Its protein product is CASSLTPGTGPLHF.

This clonotype was found a few times. This chain links TRBV27 with TRBJ2-7, with D unresolved. CDR3 length equals 15 residues. The germline CDR1 and CDR2 sequences are MNHEY and SMNVEV (reference sequence). The V end was cut by 7 bases, the J end by 3 bases, with 19 bases between. CDR3 sequence: CASTWTSLGRYEQYF. CDR3 bases: TGTGCCAGCACTTGGACCAGCCTCGGACGCTACGAGCAGTACTTC.

V is TRBV14 and J is TRBJ2-5, with D tentatively TRBD2 (6 bases). The DNA end is more similar to TRBJ2-1, so the J call may be wrong. In germline, CDR1 is SGHDN, CDR2 FVKESK. The CDR3 runs 14 residues. CDR3 DNA: TGTGCCAGCAGCCAAGGGAGGGCCTACAATGAGCAGTTCTTC. Translated: CASSQGRAYNEQFF.

This clonotype was counted only a few times. The V call is TRBV28, the J call TRBJ2-3; tentative D call: TRBD1 (7 bases). This CDR3 is built from 16 residues. Germline CDR1 and CDR2: MDHEN and SYDVKM. Trimming left V 1 base short and J 2 bases short, with 13 bases between. Here the CDR3 reads CASSLLPGGPTDTQYF. DNA for the CDR3: TGTGCCAGCAGTTTATTGCCAGGGGGGCCCACAGATACGCAGTATTTT.

The CDR3 DNA reads TGTGCCAGCATGGAGCAGGGTAGGCACAATGAGCAGTTCTTC. It codes for CASMEQGRHNEQFF. This rearrangement joins TRBV12-3 or TRBV12-4 to TRBJ2-1, with D possibly TRBD1 on 5 matching bases. The CDR3 runs 14 residues. Deletions cut 7 bases from V and 5 bases from J, with 15 bases between.

The CDR3 region has the DNA TGCGCCAGCAGCGCGGGACCGCCGCCGGGGACCCAGTACTTC. It specifies CASSAGPPPGTQYF. The chain uses TRBV5-1 and TRBJ2-5, with a tentative D call TRBD2 (6 bases). The length of the CDR3 is 14 residues. The ends were cut back, 4 bases at V and 7 bases at J, with 17 bases in the middle. Germline CDR1 reads SGHRS; CDR2 reads YFSETQ.

The gene calls are TRBV25-1 and TRBJ1-4; the D gene is possibly TRBD1 (5 bases). The V end was cut by 3 bases, the J end by 10 bases, with 15 bases between. Germline V gene lookup returns CDR1 MGHDK and CDR2 SYGVNS. The CDR3 is made up of 14 amino acids. The CDR3 nucleotides read TGTGCCAGCAGTGACACTTTACAGGACCGAAAACTGTTTTTT. This translates into CASSDTLQDRKLFF.

V usage is TRBV28 and J usage is TRBJ2-2; possibly TRBD1 for D (5 bases). Trimming pared 5 bases from V and 5 bases from J, leaving 12 bases between. The V gene's germline CDR1 is MDHEN and CDR2 SYDVKM. The CDR3 consists of 14 residues. The CDR3 reads CASSLRQTTGELFF. In DNA form, the CDR3 reads TGTGCCAGCAGTCTAAGACAGACTACCGGGGAGCTGTTTTTT.

The chain joins TRBV6-5 to TRBJ1-4; the match to TRBD1 covers 8 bases. The CDR3 sequence is 14 residues long. V was pared by 6 bases and J by 5 bases, with 5 bases of the junction left unmatched. Germline values: CDR1 MNHEY, CDR2 SVGAGI. This CDR3 is CASRRTGWNEKLFF. DNA of the CDR3: TGTGCCAGCAGGAGGACAGGGTGGAATGAAAAACTGTTTTTT.

This chain uses TRBV4-1 with TRBJ2-3; D may be TRBD2 (5 bases). The germline V gene encodes CDR1 MGHRA and CDR2 YSYEKL. The V and J ends lost 0 bases and 4 bases respectively, with 11 bases between them. CDR3 length equals 15 residues. CDR3 DNA sequence: TGCGCCAGCAGCCAAGATCCAGGACTCCCAGATACGCAGTATTTT. It translates to CASSQDPGLPDTQYF.

This chain joins TRBV7-9 and TRBJ2-2; D uncertain. The V gene lost 5 bases and the J gene lost 4 bases, with 8 bases spanning the gap. Germline CDR1 and CDR2: SEHNR and FQNEAQ (reference sequence). This CDR3 is built from 13 residues. The CDR3 DNA reads as TGTGCCAGCAGCCCACGGATCACCGGGGAGCTGTTTTTT. Encoded protein: CASSPRITGELFF.

The chain carries TRBV20-1 and TRBJ2-3, with 9 bases aligning to TRBD2. This CDR3 has 14 residues. Unmatched junction bases numbered 10, after V lost 6 bases and J lost 6 bases. Germline V gene sequence: CDR1 DFQATT, CDR2 SNEGSKA (reference sequence). The CDR3 here is CSALASGTADTQYF. CDR3 coding DNA: TGCAGTGCCCTGGCTAGCGGGACTGCGGATACGCAGTATTTT.

This rearrangement joins TRBV29-1 to TRBJ2-5, with D perhaps TRBD1 (5 bases). The V end lost 3 bases, the J end lost 5 bases, and 16 bases lay between the germline ends. The CDR3 sequence is 14 residues long. Germline V gene sequence: CDR1 SQVTM, CDR2 ANQGSEA. This CDR3 reads CSVEVGSGYETQYF. CDR3 DNA sequence: TGCAGCGTTGAGGTGGGGTCAGGGTACGAGACCCAGTACTTC.

The rearrangement uses TRBV29-1 and TRBJ2-3; D ambiguous. The germline V and J ends were trimmed by 0 bases and 4 bases, with 5 bases remaining between them. The CDR3 has 12 amino acids. Germline V gives CDR1 SQVTM, CDR2 ANQGSEA. CDR3: CSVEDGPDTQYF. CDR3 coding DNA: TGCAGCGTTGAAGATGGCCCAGATACGCAGTATTTT.